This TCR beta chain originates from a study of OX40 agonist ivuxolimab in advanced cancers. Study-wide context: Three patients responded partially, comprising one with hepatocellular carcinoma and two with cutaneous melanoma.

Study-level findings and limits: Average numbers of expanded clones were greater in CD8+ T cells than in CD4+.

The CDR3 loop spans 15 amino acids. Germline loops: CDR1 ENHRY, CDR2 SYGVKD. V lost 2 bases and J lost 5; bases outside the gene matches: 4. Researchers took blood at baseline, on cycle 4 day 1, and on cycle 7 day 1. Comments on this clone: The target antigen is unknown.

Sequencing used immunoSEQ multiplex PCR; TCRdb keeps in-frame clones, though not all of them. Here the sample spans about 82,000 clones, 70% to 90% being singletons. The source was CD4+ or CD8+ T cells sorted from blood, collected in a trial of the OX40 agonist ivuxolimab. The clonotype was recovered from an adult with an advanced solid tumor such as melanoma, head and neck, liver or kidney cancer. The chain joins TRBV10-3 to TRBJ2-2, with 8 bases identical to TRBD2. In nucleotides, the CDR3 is TGTGCCATCAGTGAGAAACTAGCGGAGACCGGGGAGCTGTTTTTT. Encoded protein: CAISEKLAETGELFF.